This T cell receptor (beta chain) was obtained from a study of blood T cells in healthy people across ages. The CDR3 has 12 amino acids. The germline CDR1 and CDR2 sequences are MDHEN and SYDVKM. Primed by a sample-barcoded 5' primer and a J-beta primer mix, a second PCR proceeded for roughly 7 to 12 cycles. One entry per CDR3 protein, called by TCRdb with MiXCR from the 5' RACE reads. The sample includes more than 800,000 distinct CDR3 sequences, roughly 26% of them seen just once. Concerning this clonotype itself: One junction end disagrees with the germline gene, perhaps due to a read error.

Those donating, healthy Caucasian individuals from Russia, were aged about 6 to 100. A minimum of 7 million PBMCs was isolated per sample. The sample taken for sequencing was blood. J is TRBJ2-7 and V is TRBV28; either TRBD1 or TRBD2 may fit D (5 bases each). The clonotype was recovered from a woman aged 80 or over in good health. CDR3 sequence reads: CASSPFGDERYF. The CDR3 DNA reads TGTGCCAGCAGTCCATTTGGGGACGAGCGGTACTTC.